This T cell receptor (beta chain) was sequenced during a study of shared clonotypes between healthy human individuals. Concerning this clone itself: The target antigen is unknown.

Data came from immunoSEQ multiplex PCR; TCRdb stores just in-frame clones and leaves some out. The sample shows more than 550,000 clones, about 90% of them seen only once. Naive CD8 populations comprised CD45RO-negative cells positively selected for CCR7, excluding terminally differentiated effector memory CD45RA+ cells. Study-wide results and limits: Sequencing depth was a factor that was expected to affect clonotype sharing among donors.

With 4 bases clipped from V and 10 bases from J, the junction kept 15 bases outside the gene matches. This CDR3 is 16 amino acids long. Germline CDR1 reads LGHNA; CDR2 reads YSLEER. The sequence derives from a young man in good health. Source material: naive CD8+ T cells sorted from blood. The rearrangement links TRBV4-3 to TRBJ1-1; 10 bases are a match to TRBD1. The CDR3 sequence: CASSPRQGADARIAFF. Written as DNA, the CDR3 is TGCGCCAGCAGCCCCAGACAGGGGGCTGATGCCCGAATAGCTTTCTTT.